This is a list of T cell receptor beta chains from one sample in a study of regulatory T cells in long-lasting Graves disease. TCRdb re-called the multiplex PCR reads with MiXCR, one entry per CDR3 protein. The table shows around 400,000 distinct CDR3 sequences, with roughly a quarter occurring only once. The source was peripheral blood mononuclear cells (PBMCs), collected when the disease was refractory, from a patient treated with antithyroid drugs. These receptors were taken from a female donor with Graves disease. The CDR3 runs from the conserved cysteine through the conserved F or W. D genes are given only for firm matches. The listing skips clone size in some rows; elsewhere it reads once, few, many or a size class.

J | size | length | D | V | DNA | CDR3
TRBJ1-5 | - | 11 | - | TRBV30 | TGTGCCTGGAGCGCAGGGAAAGCCCAGCATTTT | CAWSAGKAQHF
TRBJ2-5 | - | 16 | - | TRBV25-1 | TGTGCCAGCAGTGAATTTCAGATGATCTCAGGGCCGACCCAGTACTTC | CASSEFQMISGPTQYF
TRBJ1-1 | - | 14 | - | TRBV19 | TGTGCCAGTAGTATAATGACAGCGAACACTGAAGCTTTCTTT | CASSIMTANTEAFF
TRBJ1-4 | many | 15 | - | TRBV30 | TGTGCCTGGAGTGAGGGACAACGACTTAATGAAAAACTGTTTTTT | CAWSEGQRLNEKLFF
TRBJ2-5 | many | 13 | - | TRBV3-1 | TGTGCCAGCAGCCAGGACTACCAAGAGACCCAGTACTTC | CASSQDYQETQYF
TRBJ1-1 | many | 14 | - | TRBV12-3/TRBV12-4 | TGTGCCAGCAGTTTCCAGGGGTTGAACACTGAAGCTTTCTTT | CASSFQGLNTEAFF
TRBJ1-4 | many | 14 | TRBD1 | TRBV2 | TGTGCCAGTAGAACAGGGGGAGGGAATGAAAAACTGTTTTTT | CASRTGGGNEKLFF
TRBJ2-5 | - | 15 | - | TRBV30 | TGTGCCTGGAAGAAACAATATGGGGCCCAAGAGACCCAGTACTTC | CAWKKQYGAQETQYF
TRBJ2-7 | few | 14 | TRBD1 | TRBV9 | TGTGCCAGCAGCGTAGCACAGGGGGGCTACGAGCAGTACTTC | CASSVAQGGYEQYF
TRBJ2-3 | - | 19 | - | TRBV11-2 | TGTGCCAGCAGCTTAGCGTTCGTAGTCCCATGGTGGAGCACAGATACGCAGTATTTT | CASSLAFVVPWWSTDTQYF
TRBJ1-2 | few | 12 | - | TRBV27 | TGTGCCAGCAGTTTATCCGGCGAAGGCTACACCTTC | CASSLSGEGYTF
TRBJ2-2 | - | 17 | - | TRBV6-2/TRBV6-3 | TGTGCCAGCAGTTATGGGGTTGGTGTCTTCCGCACCGGGGAGCTGTTTTTT | CASSYGVGVFRTGELFF
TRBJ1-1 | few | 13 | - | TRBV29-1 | TGCAGCGTTGAGAGACAGGTGAACACTGAAGCTTTCTTT | CSVERQVNTEAFF
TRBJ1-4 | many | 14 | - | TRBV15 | TGTGCCACCCAACCAGGGTTCACTAATGAAAAACTGTTTTTT | CATQPGFTNEKLFF
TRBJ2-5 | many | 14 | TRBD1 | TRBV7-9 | TGTGCCAGCAGGTCAACCCGGGACAGTATATCGAAGTACTTC | CASRSTRDSISKYF
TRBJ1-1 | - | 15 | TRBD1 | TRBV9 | TGTGCCAGCAGCGGGACAGGGGTTAAGAACACTGAAGCTTTCTTT | CASSGTGVKNTEAFF
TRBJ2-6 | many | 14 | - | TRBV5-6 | TGTGCCAGCACCCCCGGCCCTGGGGCCAACGTCCTGACTTTC | CASTPGPGANVLTF
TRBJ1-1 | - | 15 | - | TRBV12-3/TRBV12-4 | TGTGCCAGCAGTAACAGGGTGTCGGGGAACACTGAAGCTTTCTTT | CASSNRVSGNTEAFF
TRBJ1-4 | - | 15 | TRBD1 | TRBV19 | TGTGCCAGTAGTTCCCAGACAGGGGGGAATGAAAAACTGTTTTTT | CASSSQTGGNEKLFF
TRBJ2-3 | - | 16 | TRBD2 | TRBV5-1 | TGCGCCAGCAGCTCGAAGACTAGCGGGAGGGGGGATACGCAGTATTTT | CASSSKTSGRGDTQYF
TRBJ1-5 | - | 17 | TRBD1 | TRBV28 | TGTGCCAGCAGTTTTCCCGGCGGGACAGGCGGTGGTTGGCCCCAGCATTTT | CASSFPGGTGGGWPQHF
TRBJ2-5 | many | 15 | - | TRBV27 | TGTGCCAGCCGGCCAGCCTGGGGGTTGGGGGAGACCCAGTACTTC | CASRPAWGLGETQYF
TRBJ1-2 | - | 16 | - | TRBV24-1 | TGTGCCACCAGTGATTCCAGGACCGGAAAGACCTATGGCTACACCTTC | CATSDSRTGKTYGYTF
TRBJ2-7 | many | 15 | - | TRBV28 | TGTGCCAGCAGTTTACCAGGGGTGCAGACCTACGAGCAGTACTTC | CASSLPGVQTYEQYF
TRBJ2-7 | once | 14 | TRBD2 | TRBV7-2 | TGTGCCAGCAGCTTAGTGGTTGTAGCGGGGGAGCAGTACTTC | CASSLVVVAGEQYF
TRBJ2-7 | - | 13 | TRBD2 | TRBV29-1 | TGCAGCGTTGACGCAGCGGGAGCGGGCGAGCAGTACTTC | CSVDAAGAGEQYF
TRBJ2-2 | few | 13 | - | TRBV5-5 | TGTGCCAGCAGCTTTAGGGCCACCGGGGAGCTGTTTTTT | CASSFRATGELFF
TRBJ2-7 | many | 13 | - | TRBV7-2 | TGTGCCAGCAGCTTACCCACAACCCACGAGCAGTACTTC | CASSLPTTHEQYF
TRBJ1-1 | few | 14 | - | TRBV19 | TGTGCCAGTAGTAACCAGGGAGGGGACACTGAAGCTTTCTTT | CASSNQGGDTEAFF
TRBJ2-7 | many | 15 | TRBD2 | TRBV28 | TGTGCCAGCAGTTCTCCGGGACTAGCGGTATGGGAGCAGTACTTC | CASSSPGLAVWEQYF
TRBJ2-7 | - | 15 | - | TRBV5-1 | TGCGCCAGCAGCCGAGGCGGTAATCTGGCCTACGAGCAGTACTTC | CASSRGGNLAYEQYF
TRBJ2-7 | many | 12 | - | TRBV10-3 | TGTGCCATCAGTGAGAGGGGTAGCGAGCAGTACTTC | CAISERGSEQYF
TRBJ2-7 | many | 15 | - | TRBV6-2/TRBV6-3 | TGTGCCAGCAGTTACGACGTTGGGGTCCCCTACGAGCAGTACTTC | CASSYDVGVPYEQYF
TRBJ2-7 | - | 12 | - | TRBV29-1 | TGCAGCGTTGGAGGGTCTACCTACGAGCGGTACTTC | CSVGGSTYERYF
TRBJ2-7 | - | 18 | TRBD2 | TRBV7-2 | TGTGCCGGCAGCTTAGGGGTGGGTAGCGGGAGTATTTCCTACGAGCAGTACTTC | CAGSLGVGSGSISYEQYF
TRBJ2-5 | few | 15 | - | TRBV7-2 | TGTGCCAGCAGCTTAGTTGAAGGGGCGCAAGAGACCCAGTACTTC | CASSLVEGAQETQYF
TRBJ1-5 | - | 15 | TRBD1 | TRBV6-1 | TGTGCCAGCAGTGGGGGACAGGGATTGTATCAGCCCCAGCATTTT | CASSGGQGLYQPQHF
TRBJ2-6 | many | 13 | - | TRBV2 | TGTGCCAGCAGTGAACCTGGGGCCAACGTCCTGACTTTC | CASSEPGANVLTF
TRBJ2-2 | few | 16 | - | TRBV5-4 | TGTGCCAGCAGCTTGACCCGTCGGACGAACACCGGGGAGCTGTTTTTT | CASSLTRRTNTGELFF
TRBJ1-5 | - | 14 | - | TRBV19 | TGTGCCAGTAGTCTGACGTCCTCGGGGCAGCCCCAGCATTTT | CASSLTSSGQPQHF
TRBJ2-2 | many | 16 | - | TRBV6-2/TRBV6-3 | TGTGCCAGCAGTTACTCGGGGCAGACGATAACCGGGGAGCTGTTTTTT | CASSYSGQTITGELFF
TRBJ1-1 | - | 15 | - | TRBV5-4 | TGTGCCAGCAGCTTGGAGATAGGGATGAACACTGAAGCTTTCTTT | CASSLEIGMNTEAFF
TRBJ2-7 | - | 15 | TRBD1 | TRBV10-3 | TGTGCCATCAGTGAAAGGGACAGGGTGGGTTACGAGCAGTACTTC | CAISERDRVGYEQYF
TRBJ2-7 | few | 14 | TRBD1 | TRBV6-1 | TGTGCCAGCAAACGGGGACAGGCTTCCTACGAGCAGTACTTC | CASKRGQASYEQYF
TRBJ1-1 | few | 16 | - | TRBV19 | TGTGCCAGTAGTCAAGGCCTGCCCAGGGGAGGCACTGAAGCTTTCTTT | CASSQGLPRGGTEAFF
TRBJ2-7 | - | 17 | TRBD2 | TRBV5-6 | TGTGCCAGCAGCTTGGCAGGACTAGCGGATAGCTCCTACGAGCAGTACTTC | CASSLAGLADSSYEQYF
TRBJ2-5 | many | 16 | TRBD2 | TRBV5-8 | TGTGCCAGCAGCAGAGGTCGGACTAGCGGACAAGAGACCCAGTACTTC | CASSRGRTSGQETQYF
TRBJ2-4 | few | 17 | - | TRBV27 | TGTGCCAGCAGTCCGTTACAGGAGCCCTTAGCCAAAAACATTCAGTACTTC | CASSPLQEPLAKNIQYF
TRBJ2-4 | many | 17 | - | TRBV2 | TGTGCCAGCAGCCCCAAGGGGCTCATCGCAGCCAAAAACATTCAGTACTTC | CASSPKGLIAAKNIQYF
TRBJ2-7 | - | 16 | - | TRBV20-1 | TGCAGTGCTAGAGACCGAGGGCCGCGAGGTATTTACGAGCAGTACTTC | CSARDRGPRGIYEQYF
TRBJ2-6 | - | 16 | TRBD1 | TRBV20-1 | TGCAGTGCTAGAGGTGTACAGGGGTCTGGGGCCAACGTCCTGACTTTC | CSARGVQGSGANVLTF
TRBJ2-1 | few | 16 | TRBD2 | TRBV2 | TGTGCCAGCGTAGACAAGCGGGAGGGGCGGTACAATGAGCAGTTCTTC | CASVDKREGRYNEQFF
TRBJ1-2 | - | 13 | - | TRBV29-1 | TGCAGCGTGCAGATCGGAAGAAACTATGGCTACACCTTC | CSVQIGRNYGYTF
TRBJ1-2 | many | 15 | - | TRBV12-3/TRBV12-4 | TGTGCCAGCAGTTTAGTCGTCAGCCCTAACTATGGCTACACCTTC | CASSLVVSPNYGYTF
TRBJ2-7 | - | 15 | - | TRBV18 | TGTGCCAGCTCACCACCGGGACCTGGGAACTACGAGCAGTACTTC | CASSPPGPGNYEQYF